These T cell receptor beta chains were read from a single sample in a study of T cells in Graves' hyperthyroidism and ophthalmopathy. Each CDR3 protein gets one entry after TCRdb re-called the multiplex PCR reads with MiXCR. The sample shows hundreds of thousands of distinct CDR3 sequences, about 20% of them seen only once. The specimen sequenced was blood. These receptors came from a man aged 25 to 40 with Graves' ophthalmopathy. Each CDR3 is given with its conserved first and last residue. Fields, in order: D gene, J gene, clone size, V gene, CDR3 DNA, CDR3 protein. D genes are given only for firm matches. Expanded clones get a size class; other rows say once, few or many, or leave the size out.

TRBD2 TRBJ2-1 . TRBV20-1 TGCAGTGCTACAGTACTCGGGGGGGCCTCCTACAATGAGCAGTTCTTC CSATVLGGASYNEQFF
. TRBJ1-2 few TRBV9 TGTGCCAGCAGCGTAGCTGCCCAGGGAAGCCACTATGGCTACACCTTC CASSVAAQGSHYGYTF
TRBD2 TRBJ2-3 few TRBV12-3/TRBV12-4 TGTGCCAGCAGTGAAGGACTAGCGGGACTAGATACGCAGTATTTT CASSEGLAGLDTQYF
. TRBJ1-3 many TRBV7-8 TGTGCCAGCAGCGTGGACTTCTCTGGAAACACCATATATTTT CASSVDFSGNTIYF
. TRBJ2-3 . TRBV28 TGTGCCAGCTGCAGCGGAAGCACAGATACGCAGTATTTT CASCSGSTDTQYF
TRBD1 TRBJ2-3 . TRBV6-1 TGTGCCAGCACCGGACAGGGGGGAGATATAAATACGCAGTATTTT CASTGQGGDINTQYF
. TRBJ1-2 few TRBV6-7 TGTGCCAGCAGTTCTGGGGGAGGCTCCTATGGCTACACCTTC CASSSGGGSYGYTF
TRBD1 TRBJ2-7 few TRBV6-1 TGTGCCAGCAGTGGTCTGTGGCAGGGGGCAGGGAACGAGCAGTACTTC CASSGLWQGAGNEQYF
. TRBJ1-2 . TRBV6-1 TGTGCCAGCAGAGACCAAGGGGTTCCTGGTGGCTACACCTTC CASRDQGVPGGYTF
. TRBJ2-1 . TRBV6-5 TGTGCCAGCAGTTACTCCTGGAGCTCCTACAATGAGCAGTTCTTC CASSYSWSSYNEQFF
. TRBJ2-5 . TRBV6-2/TRBV6-3 TGTGCCAGCAGTTACGTATCCAGGGAGACCCAGTACTTC CASSYVSRETQYF
TRBD1 TRBJ2-2 few TRBV7-9 TGTGCCAGCAGTTCCCCTGCGTCGACAGGGGGCTTCGACACCGGGGAGCTGTTTTTT CASSSPASTGGFDTGELFF
TRBD1 TRBJ1-5 few TRBV28 TGTGCCAGCAGTTTGGAGGGGGCTATTCAGCCCCAGCATTTT CASSLEGAIQPQHF
TRBD1 TRBJ2-1 few TRBV6-2/TRBV6-3 TGTGCCAGCACGGGCCAAGGACAGGGGGCGTCGGCTGAGCAGTTCTTC CASTGQGQGASAEQFF
. TRBJ2-7 few TRBV14 TGTGCCAGCAGCCAAGATTGGGGCGGAACCTTACTTGAGCAGTACTTC CASSQDWGGTLLEQYF
. TRBJ1-6 many TRBV11-2 TGTGCCAGCAGCTTAGAGGCTCGGACAGCACCCCTCCACTTT CASSLEARTAPLHF
. TRBJ1-2 few TRBV12-3/TRBV12-4 TGTGCCAGCAGTTTATATGCCAGGGGACCCAACTATGGCTACACCTTC CASSLYARGPNYGYTF